What follows are 16 T cell receptor beta chains derived from one specimen sequenced in a study of OX40 agonist ivuxolimab in advanced cancers. TCRdb's copy holds only in-frame clones and misses some; the assay was immunoSEQ multiplex PCR. Of some 96,000 clones in the sample, around 85% are singletons; the top ten hold about 1.6%. The input for sequencing was CD4+ or CD8+ T cells sorted from blood, taken in a trial of the OX40 agonist ivuxolimab. Receptors were obtained from an adult with an advanced solid tumor such as melanoma, head and neck, liver or kidney cancer.

V usage is TRBV10-3 and J usage is TRBJ1-1, with D possibly TRBD1 on 6 matching bases. V dropped 6 bases and J dropped 1 base, with 12 bases sitting between them. Germline assignment: CDR1 ENHRY and CDR2 SYGVKD. There are 14 residues in the CDR3. The chain's CDR3 is CAIRLPGQNTEAFF. The CDR3 coding sequence is TGTGCCATCAGGCTACCGGGACAGAACACTGAAGCTTTCTTT.

The rearrangement uses TRBV11-2 and TRBJ1-2, with 8 bases that match TRBD1. Germline V gene sequence: CDR1 SGHAT, CDR2 FQNNGV. This CDR3 is built from 17 residues. Trimming cost V 4 bases and J 2 bases; bases outside gene matches: 12. The CDR3 region has the DNA TGTGCCAGCAGCTCTCTCGGACAGGGACTCTACAACTATGGCTACACCTTC. Its translation: CASSSLGQGLYNYGYTF.

The CDR3 bases are TGTGCCAGCAGTTTATGGGGGTCTAGGTCACAAGAGACCCAGTACTTC. The encoded protein is CASSLWGSRSQETQYF. The J gene is TRBJ2-5, the V gene TRBV28; D is undetermined. Trimming stripped 0 bases from V and 2 bases from J, with 13 bases between. In germline, CDR1 is MDHEN, CDR2 SYDVKM. This CDR3 comprises 16 residues.

The chain has TRBV28 and TRBJ2-6; 9 bases are shared with TRBD1. Trimming took 3 bases from V and 1 from J; bases not matched to a gene: 7. The germline V gene encodes CDR1 MDHEN and CDR2 SYDVKM. This CDR3 has 18 residues. CDR3 nucleotide sequence: TGTGCCAGCAGTTTGAGGGACAGGGTTTCGTCTGGGGCCAACGTCCTGACTTTC. Its protein product is CASSLRDRVSSGANVLTF.

The CDR3 protein is CASSQNRDGEQYF. CDR3 DNA: TGTGCCAGCAGCCAAAATCGGGACGGCGAGCAGTACTTC. The rearrangement joins TRBV11-2 to TRBJ2-7; D assignment may be TRBD1 or TRBD2 (5 bases each). Germline V CDR1 and CDR2: SGHAT, FQNNGV. CDR3 size: 13 residues. Trimming shortened V by 5 bases and J by 6 bases, and 14 bases separated the two germline ends. The full variable domain, rest sourced from reference TRBV11-2 and TRBJ2-7, is EAGVAQSPRYKIIEKRQSVAFWCNPISGHATLYWYQQILGQGPKLLIQFQNNGVVDDSQLPKDRFSAERLKGVDSTLKIQPAKLEDSAVYLCASSQNRDGEQYFGPGTRLTVT.

This clone was seen a handful of times. The rearrangement uses TRBV29-1 and TRBJ2-7; D is possibly TRBD1 or TRBD2 (5 bases each). This CDR3 is built from 11 residues. CDR1 is SQVTM, CDR2 ANQGSEA, per germline. V was trimmed by 5 bases and J by 4 bases, leaving 9 bases between them. The CDR3 coding sequence is TGCAGCGTTCTGGGACGGTACGAGCAGTACTTC. It encodes CSVLGRYEQYF.

V gene TRBV19 combines with J gene TRBJ2-7; 11 nucleotides match TRBD1. V trimming: 7 bases; J trimming: 4 bases; junction bases outside the gene matches: 12. The CDR3 has 16 amino acids. Germline V gene lookup returns CDR1 LNHDA and CDR2 SQIVND (reference sequence). The CDR3 region is CASTSAGQGGIYEQYF. The CDR3 DNA is TGTGCCAGTACCTCTGCGGGACAGGGGGGTATTTACGAGCAGTACTTC.

V usage is TRBV5-4 and J usage is TRBJ2-2; a weak D match, TRBD2 (7 bases). The V gene's germline CDR1 is SGHNT and CDR2 YYREEE (reference sequence). V was clipped by 4 bases and J by 2 bases, with 21 bases between them. This CDR3 spans 18 amino acids. The CDR3 DNA is TGTGCCAGCAGCCCCCGAGGCCGGGGGGCTCGTAACACCGGGGAGCTGTTTTTT. It translates to CASSPRGRGARNTGELFF.

The rearrangement joins TRBV30 to TRBJ2-1, with 10 bases identical to TRBD2. Trimming took 2 bases from V and 6 from J; bases not matched to a gene: 13. The CDR3 loop spans 17 amino acids. CDR1 is GTSNPN, CDR2 SVGIG, per germline (reference sequence). CDR3 bases: TGTGCCTGGAGTCCACCCCTTGGAGCGGGAGGGCGCAATGAGCAGTTCTTC. It translates to CAWSPPLGAGGRNEQFF.

This chain uses TRBV18 with TRBJ1-1, with a tentative D call TRBD1 (6 bases). Per the germline V gene, CDR1 is KGHSH and CDR2 is LQKENI. The CDR3 contains 13 residues. V lost 4 bases, J lost 11 bases, and 17 bases lay in between. As DNA, the CDR3 is TGTGCCAGCTCACAGCACAGGGAGTCTGGGGCTTTCTTT. It codes for CASSQHRESGAFF.

The V call is TRBV5-1, the J call TRBJ2-2; a possible D gene is TRBD1 (6 bases). The ends were cut back, 3 bases at V and 5 bases at J, with 11 bases in the middle. CDR1 and CDR2 (germline): SGHRS, YFSETQ. The CDR3 extends over 14 amino acids. The CDR3, as DNA: TGCGCCAGCAGCTCAGACAGGTTTACCGGGGAGCTGTTTTTT. This codes for CASSSDRFTGELFF.

The V and J genes are TRBV29-1 and TRBJ2-3; 10 nucleotides align to TRBD2. The CDR3 is 18 residues long. The J segment lost 2 bases and the V segment lost 7 bases, leaving 18 bases of the junction unmatched. Germline CDR1 reads SQVTM; CDR2 reads ANQGSEA. The CDR3 DNA sequence: TGCAGCGCCATGTACGGTCTAGCGGGAGTCGGGGCCACAGATACGCAGTATTTT. Translating gives CSAMYGLAGVGATDTQYF.

The chain recombines TRBV5-1 with TRBJ2-7, with 8 bases identical to TRBD1. The germline V gene has CDR1 SGHRS and CDR2 YFSETQ. The CDR3 is 14 residues long. The V gene end was trimmed by 3 bases and the J gene end by 5 bases; junction bases not matched to a gene: 7. CDR3 protein: CASSSQGGQDEQYF. DNA for the CDR3: TGCGCCAGCAGCTCACAGGGGGGCCAGGACGAGCAGTACTTC.

The chain couples TRBV7-2 to TRBJ2-7; maybe TRBD2 (7 bases). Deletions cut 5 bases from V and 6 bases from J, with 17 bases between. Germline V gene data show CDR1 as SGHTA and CDR2 as FQGNSA. This CDR3 region has 14 residues. In DNA, the CDR3 is TGTGCCAGCAGCAAAAGCCGGGGGGCAGGCGAGCAGTACTTC. Translated, it gives CASSKSRGAGEQYF.

V usage is TRBV7-9 and J usage is TRBJ2-3; unclear D gene. Per germline, CDR1 SEHNR and CDR2 FQNEAQ (reference sequence). The CDR3 loop spans 13 amino acids. The V gene lost 2 bases and the J gene lost 6 bases, with 9 bases spanning the gap. The CDR3 loop reads CASSLRVQDTQYF. DNA for the CDR3: TGTGCCAGCAGCTTAAGGGTCCAGGATACGCAGTATTTT.

About this clone: Other DNA sequences within the sample encode an identical CDR3. This sequence joins TRBV5-6 and TRBJ2-2; tentative D call: TRBD2 (6 bases). Trimming pared 4 bases from V and 1 base from J, leaving 11 bases between. Germline CDR1 and CDR2: SGHDT and YYEEEE. The CDR3 sequence is 15 residues long. CDR3 amino acids: CASSLGTGNTGELFF. The CDR3 DNA follows: TGTGCCAGCAGCCTAGGGACTGGGAACACCGGGGAGCTGTTTTTT.